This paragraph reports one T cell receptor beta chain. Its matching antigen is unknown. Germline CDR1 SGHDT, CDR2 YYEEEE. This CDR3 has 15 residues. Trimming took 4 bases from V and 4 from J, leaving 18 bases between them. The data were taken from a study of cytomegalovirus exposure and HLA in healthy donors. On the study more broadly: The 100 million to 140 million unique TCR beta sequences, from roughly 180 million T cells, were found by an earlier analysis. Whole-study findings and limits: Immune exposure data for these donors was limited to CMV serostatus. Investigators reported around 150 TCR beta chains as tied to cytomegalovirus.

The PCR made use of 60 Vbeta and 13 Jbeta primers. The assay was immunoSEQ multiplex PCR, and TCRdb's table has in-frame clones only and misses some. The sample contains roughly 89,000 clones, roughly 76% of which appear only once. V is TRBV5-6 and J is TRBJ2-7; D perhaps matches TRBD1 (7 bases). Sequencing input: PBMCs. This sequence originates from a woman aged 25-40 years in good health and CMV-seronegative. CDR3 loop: CASSLAGQYHYEQYF. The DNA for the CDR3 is TGTGCCAGCAGCCTGGCGGGACAGTACCATTACGAGCAGTACTTC.